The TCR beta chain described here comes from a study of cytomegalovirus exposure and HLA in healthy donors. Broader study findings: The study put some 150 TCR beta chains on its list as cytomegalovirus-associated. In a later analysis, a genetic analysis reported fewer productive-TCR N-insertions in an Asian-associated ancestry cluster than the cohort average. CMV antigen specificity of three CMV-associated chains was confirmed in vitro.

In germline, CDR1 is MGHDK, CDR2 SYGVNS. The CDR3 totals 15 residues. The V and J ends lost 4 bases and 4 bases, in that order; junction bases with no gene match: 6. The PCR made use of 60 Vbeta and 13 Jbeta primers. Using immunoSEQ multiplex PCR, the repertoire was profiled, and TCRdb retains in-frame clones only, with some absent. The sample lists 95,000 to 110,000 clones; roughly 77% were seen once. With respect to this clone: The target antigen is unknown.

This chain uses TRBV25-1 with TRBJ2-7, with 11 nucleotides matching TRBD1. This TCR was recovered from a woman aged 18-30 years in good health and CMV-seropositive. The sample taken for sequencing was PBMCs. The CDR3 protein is CASSGDRDRGYEQYF. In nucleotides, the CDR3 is TGTGCCAGCAGTGGCGACCGGGACAGGGGGTACGAGCAGTACTTC.